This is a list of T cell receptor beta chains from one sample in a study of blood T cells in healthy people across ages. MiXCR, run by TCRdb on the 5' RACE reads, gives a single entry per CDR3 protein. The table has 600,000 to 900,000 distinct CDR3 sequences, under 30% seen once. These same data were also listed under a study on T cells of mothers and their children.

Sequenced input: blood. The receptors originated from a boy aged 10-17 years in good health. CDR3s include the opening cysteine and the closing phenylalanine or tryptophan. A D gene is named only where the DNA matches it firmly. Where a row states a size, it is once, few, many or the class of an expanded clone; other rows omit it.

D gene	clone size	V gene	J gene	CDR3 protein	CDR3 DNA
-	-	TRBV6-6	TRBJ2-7	CASSFSPMTETYEQYF	TGTGCCAGCAGTTTCTCACCTATGACAGAAACCTACGAGCAGTACTTC
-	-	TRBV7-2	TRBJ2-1	CASAATGVYNEQFF	TGTGCCAGCGCCGCAACGGGGGTTTACAATGAGCAGTTCTTC
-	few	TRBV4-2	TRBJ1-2	CASSQGQREGYTF	TGTGCCAGCAGCCAAGGGCAGAGGGAAGGCTACACCTTC
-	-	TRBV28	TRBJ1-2	CASTPVRAQADGYTF	TGTGCCAGCACCCCAGTACGGGCGCAGGCTGATGGCTACACCTTC
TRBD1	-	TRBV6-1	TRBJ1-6	CASSVRQGPASPLHF	TGTGCCAGCAGTGTAAGACAGGGACCCGCTTCACCCCTCCACTTT
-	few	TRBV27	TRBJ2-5	CASRPGDWETQYF	TGTGCCAGCAGGCCGGGGGATTGGGAGACCCAGTACTTC
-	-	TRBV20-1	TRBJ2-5	CSARKSGETQYF	TGCAGTGCTAGAAAAAGCGGGGAGACCCAGTACTTC
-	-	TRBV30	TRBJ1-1	CAWEASEAFF	TGTGCCTGGGAGGCCTCTGAAGCTTTCTTT
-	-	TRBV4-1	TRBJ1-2	CASSQDEQGQGYTF	TGCGCCAGCAGCCAAGATGAACAGGGCCAAGGCTACACCTTC
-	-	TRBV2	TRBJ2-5	CASSESRAGQETQYF	TGTGCCAGCAGTGAATCGAGGGCAGGCCAAGAGACCCAGTACTTC
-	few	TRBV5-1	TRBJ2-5	CASSLVNSPETQYF	TGCGCCAGCAGCTTGGTTAACAGCCCGGAGACCCAGTACTTC
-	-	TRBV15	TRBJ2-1	CATSRTGRTNYNEQFF	TGTGCCACCAGCAGAACAGGCCGAACCAACTACAATGAGCAGTTCTTC
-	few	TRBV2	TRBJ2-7	CASSPDLTGQAYEQYF	TGTGCCAGCAGCCCTGATCTGACAGGCCAAGCCTACGAGCAGTACTTC
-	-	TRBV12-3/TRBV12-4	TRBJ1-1	CASRRTQLNTEAFF	TGTGCCAGCAGACGAACCCAGTTGAACACTGAAGCTTTCTTT
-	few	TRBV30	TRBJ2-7	CAWGRRGGVYEQYF	TGTGCCTGGGGGAGAAGGGGGGGGGTCTACGAGCAGTACTTC
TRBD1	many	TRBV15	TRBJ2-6	CATSRLQGFPSGANVLTF	TGTGCCACCAGCAGGTTACAGGGGTTCCCCTCTGGGGCCAACGTCCTGACTTTC
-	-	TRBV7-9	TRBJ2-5	CASSVPLEGVQETQYF	TGTGCCAGCAGCGTCCCTCTGGAAGGCGTCCAAGAGACCCAGTACTTC
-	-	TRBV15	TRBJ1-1	CATSEMGGGTEAFF	TGTGCCACCAGCGAGATGGGAGGGGGCACTGAAGCTTTCTTT
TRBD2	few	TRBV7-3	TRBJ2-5	CASSLTAPLAGEETQYF	TGTGCCAGCAGCTTAACGGCCCCTCTAGCGGGGGAGGAGACCCAGTACTTC
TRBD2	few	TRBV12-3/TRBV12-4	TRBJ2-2	CASRRLARSTGELFF	TGTGCCAGCAGGCGACTAGCGAGGAGCACCGGGGAGCTGTTTTTT
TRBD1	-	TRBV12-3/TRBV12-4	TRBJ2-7	CASRGGQGPSYEQYF	TGTGCCAGCAGGGGCGGACAGGGACCCTCCTACGAGCAGTACTTC
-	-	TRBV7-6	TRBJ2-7	CASSEGVGVASYEQYF	TGTGCCAGCAGCGAGGGGGTCGGGGTGGCCTCCTACGAGCAGTACTTC
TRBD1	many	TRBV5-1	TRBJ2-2	CASSSRQGASGELFF	TGCGCCAGCAGCTCCAGACAGGGGGCGAGCGGGGAGCTGTTTTTT
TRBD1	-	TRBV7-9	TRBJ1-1	CASSNAGTGFTEAFF	TGTGCCAGCAGCAACGCCGGGACAGGGTTCACTGAAGCTTTCTTT
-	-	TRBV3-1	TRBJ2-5	CASSQDPTLLGTQYF	TGTGCCAGCAGCCAAGATCCGACTCTTCTAGGGACCCAGTACTTC
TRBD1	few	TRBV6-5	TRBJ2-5	CASSSQRQGAQYF	TGTGCCAGCAGTTCCCAAAGACAGGGCGCACAGTACTTC
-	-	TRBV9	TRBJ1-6	CASSVNRDDSAPLHF	TGTGCCAGCAGCGTCAACCGGGACGACAGTGCACCCCTCCACTTT
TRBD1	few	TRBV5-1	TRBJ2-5	CASSTPGQGAGETQYF	TGCGCCAGCAGCACCCCAGGACAGGGGGCCGGAGAGACCCAGTACTTC
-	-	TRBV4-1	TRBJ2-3	CASSLRQAGADTQYF	TGCGCCAGCAGCCTCCGCCAGGCGGGTGCAGATACGCAGTATTTT
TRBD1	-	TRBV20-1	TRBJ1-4	CSALGGTGAEKLFF	TGCAGTGCCCTCGGCGGGACAGGGGCGGAAAAACTGTTTTTT
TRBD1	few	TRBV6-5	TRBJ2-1	CASSRHRGQGANEQFF	TGTGCCAGCAGTCGACACAGGGGACAGGGGGCCAATGAGCAGTTCTTC
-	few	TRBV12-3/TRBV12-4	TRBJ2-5	CASSLVPLGLQETQYF	TGTGCCAGCAGTTTAGTACCCCTAGGTCTCCAAGAGACCCAGTACTTC
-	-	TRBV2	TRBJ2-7	CATKDRAYEQYF	TGTGCCACCAAGGACCGAGCCTACGAGCAGTACTTC
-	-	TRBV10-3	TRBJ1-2	CAISGSVRESGYTF	TGTGCCATCAGTGGTAGCGTCAGGGAGAGTGGCTACACCTTC
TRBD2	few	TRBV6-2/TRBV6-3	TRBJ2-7	CASSIGLAGRYEQYF	TGTGCCAGCAGCATTGGACTAGCGGGGCGCTACGAGCAGTACTTC
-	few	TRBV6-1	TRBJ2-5	CASRRLSSGRETQYF	TGTGCCAGCAGAAGACTCTCCTCTGGGCGGGAGACCCAGTACTTC
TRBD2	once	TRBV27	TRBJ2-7	CASSPRTSGRAYEQYF	TGTGCCAGCAGTCCCCGGACTAGCGGGAGGGCTTACGAGCAGTACTTC
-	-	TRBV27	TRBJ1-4	CASSPLIGKKLFF	TGTGCCAGCAGTCCCCTTATCGGGAAAAAACTGTTTTTT
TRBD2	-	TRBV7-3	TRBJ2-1	CASSLFRGGANNEQFF	TGTGCCAGCAGCTTGTTCCGCGGGGGGGCCAACAATGAGCAGTTCTTC
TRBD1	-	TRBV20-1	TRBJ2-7	CSATRQGAYEQYF	TGCAGTGCGACCCGACAGGGGGCCTACGAGCAGTACTTC
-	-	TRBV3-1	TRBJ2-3	CASRGSTSPDTQYF	TGTGCCAGCAGGGGTTCAACTAGTCCAGATACGCAGTATTTT
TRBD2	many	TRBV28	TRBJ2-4	CASSSGVAGLGNIQYF	TGTGCCAGCAGTTCGGGGGTAGCGGGTTTGGGGAACATTCAGTACTTC
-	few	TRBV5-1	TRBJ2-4	CASSFAARDGVAKNIQYF	TGCGCCAGCAGCTTTGCTGCCCGGGACGGTGTAGCCAAAAACATTCAGTACTTC
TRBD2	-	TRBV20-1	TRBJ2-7	CSVAGDYEQYF	TGCAGTGTCGCGGGGGACTACGAGCAGTACTTC